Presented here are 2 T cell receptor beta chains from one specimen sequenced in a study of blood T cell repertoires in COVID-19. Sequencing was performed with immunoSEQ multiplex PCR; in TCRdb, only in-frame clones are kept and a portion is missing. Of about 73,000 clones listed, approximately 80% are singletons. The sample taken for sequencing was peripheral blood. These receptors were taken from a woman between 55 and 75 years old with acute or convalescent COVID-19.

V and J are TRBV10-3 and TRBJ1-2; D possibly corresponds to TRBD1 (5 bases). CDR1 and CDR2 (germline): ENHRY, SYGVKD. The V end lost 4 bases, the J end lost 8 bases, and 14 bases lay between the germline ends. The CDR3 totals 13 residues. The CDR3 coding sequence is TGTGCCATCAGTGGGGGCAGTATAGGCGGCTACACCTTC. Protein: CAISGGSIGGYTF.

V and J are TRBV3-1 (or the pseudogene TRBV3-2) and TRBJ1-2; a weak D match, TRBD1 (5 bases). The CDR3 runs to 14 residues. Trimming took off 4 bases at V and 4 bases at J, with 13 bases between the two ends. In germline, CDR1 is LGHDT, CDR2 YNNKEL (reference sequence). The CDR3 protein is CASSPWGVGYGYTF. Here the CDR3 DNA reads TGTGCCAGCAGCCCGTGGGGGGTGGGCTATGGCTACACCTTC.